One and the same sample provided the 14 T cell receptor beta chains below, sequenced in a study of control samples from healthy donors and cancer patients. The table came from immunoSEQ multiplex PCR; TCRdb's copy has only in-frame clones and leaves some out. The table shows under 150,000 clones, with approximately 88% occurring only once. The sample consisted of blood. The source of these receptors is a middle-aged man in good health.

This clone was detected a few times. This rearrangement joins TRBV5-1 to TRBJ1-1; D might be TRBD1 (5 bases). V lost 3 bases and J lost 0, with 15 bases in between. CDR1 is SGHRS, CDR2 YFSETQ, per germline. This CDR3 has 16 amino acids. DNA for the CDR3: TGCGCCAGCAGCTCGAAGAGGGGATCCATGAACACTGAAGCTTTCTTT. The encoded protein is CASSSKRGSMNTEAFF.

The CDR3 DNA is TGTGCCTGGAGGGGCGCCTTAGGGGGGGCCTACAATGAGCAGTTCTTC. Translating gives CAWRGALGGAYNEQFF. The V and J genes are TRBV30 and TRBJ2-1, with D possibly TRBD2 on 7 matching bases. This CDR3 contains 16 residues. Trimming cost V 3 bases and J 2 bases, with 17 bases left between them. The germline CDR1 and CDR2 sequences are GTSNPN and SVGIG (reference sequence).

V is TRBV6-2 or TRBV6-3 and J is TRBJ2-7; D remains unclear. The CDR3 is 13 residues long. CDR1 is MNHEY, CDR2 SVGEGT, per germline. Trimming left V 2 bases short and J 6 bases short, with 11 bases between. CDR3: CASSYRGRGEQYF. CDR3 nucleotides: TGTGCCAGCAGTTACCGTGGCAGAGGCGAGCAGTACTTC.

The gene calls are TRBV7-9 and TRBJ2-5; 13 bases align to TRBD2. CDR1 is SEHNR and CDR2 is FQNEAQ in the germline V gene (reference sequence). The CDR3 runs to 17 residues. Trimming took 4 bases from V and 0 from J; bases not matched to a gene: 5. The CDR3 DNA is TGTGCCAGCAGCTCCCCGACTAGCGGGGGGTACCAAGAGACCCAGTACTTC. The encoded protein is CASSSPTSGGYQETQYF.

The chain joins TRBV5-5 to TRBJ2-5; D possibly corresponds to TRBD2 (7 bases). The CDR3 is 15 amino acids. V was pared by 0 bases and J by 4 bases, with 13 bases between. Germline values: CDR1 SGHKS, CDR2 YYEKEE (reference sequence). The CDR3 is CASSLDGGLGETQYF. The CDR3 coding sequence is TGTGCCAGCAGCTTGGACGGGGGGCTGGGAGAGACCCAGTACTTC.

The CDR3 here is CASSQGVSGGEAFF. The CDR3 nucleotides are TGTGCCAGCAGCCAAGGAGTCTCAGGGGGAGAGGCTTTCTTT. The chain uses TRBV3-1 (or the pseudogene TRBV3-2) and TRBJ1-1, with TRBD1 matching over 7 bases. The CDR3 is 14 amino acids. J gave up 11 bases and V 1 base, and 10 bases lay outside the gene matches. Germline CDR1 is LGHDT and CDR2 is YNNKEL (reference sequence).

The gene calls are TRBV19 and TRBJ2-5; 15 bases match TRBD2. J lost 4 bases, V lost 4 bases, and 16 bases had no gene match. This CDR3 region has 20 residues. Germline-derived CDR1 and CDR2 are LNHDA and SQIVND (reference sequence). The CDR3 here is CASSTQPGLAGGAPSETQYF. The CDR3 DNA reads TGTGCCAGTAGTACACAGCCGGGACTAGCGGGGGGAGCCCCTTCAGAGACCCAGTACTTC.

This chain connects TRBV5-6 to TRBJ1-2; D gene unclear. The CDR3 totals 14 residues. The germline V gene has CDR1 SGHDT and CDR2 YYEEEE. With 0 bases removed from V and 6 bases from J, the gap between germline ends came to 12 bases. CDR3 sequence reads: CASSLALGPDGYTF. For the CDR3, the DNA is TGTGCCAGCAGCTTGGCTTTAGGTCCCGATGGCTACACCTTC. The full variable domain, in which reference TRBV5-6 and TRBJ1-2 provide the parts outside the CDR3, is DAGVTQSPTHLIKTRGQQVTLRCSPKSGHDTVSWYQQALGQGPQFIFQYYEEEERQRGNFPDRFSGHQFPNYSSELNVNALLLGDSALYLCASSLALGPDGYTFGSGTRLTVV.

This rearrangement joins TRBV5-8 to TRBJ2-2, with D perhaps matching TRBD2 (6 bases). Germline CDR1 reads SGHTS; CDR2 reads YDEGEE. The V end was cut by 3 bases, the J end by 1 base, with 10 bases between. The CDR3 is made up of 15 amino acids. CDR3 sequence: CASSSGTRNTGELFF. CDR3 nucleotides: TGTGCCAGCAGCTCCGGGACTCGGAACACCGGGGAGCTGTTTTTT.

The gene calls are TRBV15 and TRBJ2-3; D gene ambiguous. The germline V and J ends were trimmed by 6 bases and 2 bases, with 21 bases remaining between them. Germline lookup yields CDR1 LNHNV and CDR2 YYDKDF (reference sequence). The CDR3 is made up of 17 amino acids. CDR3 protein: CATRGVLSSPTTDTQYF. In DNA form, the CDR3 reads TGTGCCACCAGGGGTGTGTTATCTAGTCCCACCACAGATACGCAGTATTTT. Based on the CDR3 plus reference TRBV15 and TRBJ2-3, the full variable domain is DAMVIQNPRYQVTQFGKPVTLSCSQTLNHNVMYWYQQKSSQAPKLLFHYYDKDFNNEADTPDNFQSRRPNTSFCFLDIRSPGLGDTAMYLCATRGVLSSPTTDTQYFGPGTRLTVL.

This clone was seen a few times. This rearrangement joins TRBV18 to TRBJ2-7; no clear D gene. There are 15 residues in the CDR3. The V and J ends lost 4 bases and 0 bases respectively, with 13 bases between them. The germline gives CDR1 KGHSH, CDR2 LQKENI. The CDR3 DNA reads TGTGCCAGCTCACGGTCAGCGTTCAGCTCCTACGAGCAGTACTTC. Translating it yields CASSRSAFSSYEQYF.

This chain links TRBV9 with TRBJ2-1, with 11 nucleotides matching TRBD2. Germline-derived CDR1 and CDR2 are SGDLS and YYNGEE. The CDR3 consists of 15 residues. J lost 4 bases, V lost 4 bases, and 4 bases had no gene match. CDR3 sequence (DNA): TGTGCCAGCAGCCAAGGGACTAGCGGTTACAATGAGCAGTTCTTC. It codes for CASSQGTSGYNEQFF.

This chain links TRBV24-1 with TRBJ2-7, with D tentatively TRBD1 (6 bases). V lost 4 bases, J lost 4 bases, and 13 bases lay in between. This CDR3 has 14 amino acids. Germline-derived CDR1 and CDR2 are KGHDR and SFDVKD. CDR3 nucleotide sequence: TGTGCCACCAGTGACCTTCAGGGGTTATACGAGCAGTACTTC. It yields the protein CATSDLQGLYEQYF.

This chain links TRBV5-4 with TRBJ2-1; the match to TRBD2 covers 15 bases. J was trimmed by 4 bases and V by 3 bases; bases with no gene match: 2. Germline assignment: CDR1 SGHNT and CDR2 YYREEE (reference sequence). This CDR3 region has 16 residues. The CDR3 nucleotides read TGTGCCAGCAGCTCCGGGACTAGCGGGGGGTACAATGAGCAGTTCTTC. Protein: CASSSGTSGGYNEQFF. Full variable domain (remainder filled in from reference TRBV5-4 and TRBJ2-1): ETGVTQSPTHLIKTRGQQVTLRCSSQSGHNTVSWYQQALGQGPQFIFQYYREEENGRGNFPPRFSGLQFPNYSSELNVNALELDDSALYLCASSSGTSGGYNEQFFGPGTRLTVL.